What follows are 26 T cell receptor beta chains derived from one specimen sequenced in a study of radiotherapy plus CTLA-4 blockade in lung cancer. Produced via immunoSEQ multiplex PCR; TCRdb's table is partial and in-frame only. This repertoire shows roughly 75,000 clones, about 79% found once; its top ten account for about 20%. Sample: peripheral blood, taken from a patient treated with radiotherapy plus ipilimumab. The receptor set was obtained from a human donor with non-small cell lung cancer whose response to radiotherapy plus ipilimumab could not be evaluated. Some clones in this sample may be carry-over from other donors' samples.

This sequence joins TRBV29-1 and TRBJ2-5; D possibly corresponds to TRBD2 (6 bases). Looked up from germline, CDR1 is SQVTM and CDR2 is ANQGSEA. V lost 4 bases to trimming and J lost 5 bases, with 17 bases between them. The CDR3 spans 14 residues. The CDR3: CSVGDRGGGETQYF. As DNA, the CDR3 is TGCAGCGTTGGCGACCGGGGAGGCGGCGAGACCCAGTACTTC.

This clone came up a few times. The chain joins TRBV10-3 to TRBJ2-2; TRBD2 aligns across 8 bases. This CDR3 comprises 14 residues. The ends lost 7 bases at V and 5 bases at J; junction bases unmatched: 6. From germline, CDR1 is ENHRY and CDR2 SYGVKD. The CDR3 sequence: CAINGGGRTGELFF. The CDR3 DNA reads TGTGCCATCAACGGCGGGGGGCGTACCGGGGAGCTGTTTTTT.

The chain couples TRBV7-2 to TRBJ2-7, with 8 positions matching TRBD2. This CDR3 spans 15 amino acids. Per germline, CDR1 SGHTA and CDR2 FQGNSA. J gave up 4 bases and V 5 bases, and 10 bases lay outside the gene matches. The CDR3 reads CASSGQSGGFYEQYF. The CDR3 nucleotides are TGTGCCAGCAGCGGCCAGAGCGGGGGCTTTTACGAGCAGTACTTC.

This clone was recorded once. The genes are TRBV9 and TRBJ2-5; maybe TRBD1 (6 bases). The DNA end favors TRBJ2-7, so the J call may be wrong. The CDR3 totals 14 residues. CDR1 and CDR2 from the germline V gene are SGDLS and YYNGEE. CDR3 sequence (DNA): TGTGCCAGCAGCGTTTGGGACAAGGCCGACGAGCAGTACTTC. Residues: CASSVWDKADEQYF.

The J gene is TRBJ2-7, the V gene TRBV30; TRBD1 is a possible D gene (6 bases). This CDR3 has 14 amino acids. Germline V gives CDR1 GTSNPN, CDR2 SVGIG (reference sequence). Trimming shortened V by 3 bases and J by 0 bases, and 12 bases separated the two germline ends. The CDR3 DNA sequence: TGTGCCTGGAGGGACACAGGGCGCTCCTACGAGCAGTACTTC. This sequence encodes CAWRDTGRSYEQYF.

The rearrangement uses TRBV5-1 and TRBJ1-1; D unresolved. With 0 bases removed from V and 1 base from J, the gap between germline ends came to 7 bases. Germline-derived CDR1 and CDR2 are SGHRS and YFSETQ. The CDR3 covers 14 residues. Written as DNA, the CDR3 is TGCGCCAGCAGCTTGGGGTCGGGGAACACTGAAGCTTTCTTT. Translated, it gives CASSLGSGNTEAFF.

This CDR3 reads CASLSASGVNTEAFF. Written as DNA, the CDR3 is TGTGCCAGCCTGTCGGCCTCAGGTGTGAACACTGAAGCTTTCTTT. The chain couples TRBV6-6 to TRBJ1-1; D is unresolved. V was shortened by 8 bases and J by 0 bases, with 16 bases between the two germline ends. CDR1 is MNHNY and CDR2 is SVGAGI in the germline V gene (reference sequence). The CDR3 spans 15 residues.

V usage is TRBV6-5 and J usage is TRBJ2-5; 9 bases are a match to TRBD1. The germline CDR1 and CDR2 sequences are MNHEY and SVGAGI. The CDR3 is made up of 15 amino acids. Trimming took 0 bases from V and 5 from J; bases not matched to a gene: 4. The DNA of the CDR3 is TGTGCCAGCAGTTACTCGACAGGGGGTTATGAGACCCAGTACTTC. This translates into CASSYSTGGYETQYF.

This rearrangement joins TRBV28 to TRBJ2-1; D perhaps matches TRBD2 (6 bases). The CDR3 contains 16 residues. V was trimmed by 5 bases and J by 1 base, leaving 15 bases between them. Germline values: CDR1 MDHEN, CDR2 SYDVKM. The CDR3 DNA sequence: TGTGCCAGCAGTACCAAGCGGGTAGTTTCCTACAATGAGCAGTTCTTC. This sequence encodes CASSTKRVVSYNEQFF.

The chain couples TRBV7-2 to TRBJ1-5, with no clear D. V lost 2 bases, J lost 7 bases, and 18 bases lay in between. The CDR3 runs to 16 residues. CDR1 and CDR2 (germline): SGHTA, FQGNSA. CDR3: CASSLSSGLERQPQHF. The CDR3 bases are TGTGCCAGCAGCTTATCATCGGGCTTAGAGCGGCAGCCCCAGCATTTT.

The chain joins TRBV5-1 to TRBJ2-3, with 8 bases fitting TRBD2. CDR3 length: 14 residues. CDR1 and CDR2 (germline): SGHRS, YFSETQ. The ends lost 9 bases at V and 4 bases at J; junction bases unmatched: 10. The CDR3 DNA reads TGCGCCACCTCGGGGGGGCAGGTGTCAGATACGCAGTATTTT. Residues: CATSGGQVSDTQYF.

V usage is TRBV12-2 and J usage is TRBJ1-1; the table names TRBD1, a call not compared with the DNA. TRBV12-2 is a listed pseudogene. This CDR3 region has 20 residues. CDR3 DNA: TGTGCAAGTCGCTTCGCTCCTGGAGGGCAGGGGGCGAGGAAGGGATCTGAAGCTTTCTTT. Protein: CASRFAPGGQGARKGSEAFF.

This chain joins TRBV7-9 and TRBJ2-5; TRBD2 aligns across 12 bases. V dropped 5 bases and J dropped 5; count of bases not matched to a gene: 3. The CDR3 length is 14 residues. Germline CDR1 and CDR2: SEHNR and FQNEAQ (reference sequence). CDR3 amino acids: CASSRTSGVETQYF. Written as DNA, the CDR3 is TGTGCCAGCAGCCGGACTAGCGGGGTGGAGACCCAGTACTTC.

The rearrangement uses TRBV19 and TRBJ1-5; 7 bases fit TRBD1. The CDR3 is 13 residues long. The germline V gene has CDR1 LNHDA and CDR2 SQIVND (reference sequence). V lost 7 bases to trimming and J lost 8 bases; unmatched junction nucleotides: 8. CDR3 nucleotides: TGTGCCAGTACCCAAGACAGGGCAGAGCCCCAGCATTTT. It encodes CASTQDRAEPQHF.

This sequence joins TRBV18 and TRBJ1-5, with 11 positions matching TRBD1. This CDR3 spans 14 amino acids. With V trimmed by 4 bases and J by 7 bases, 3 bases remained unmatched. Germline CDR1 is KGHSH and CDR2 is LQKENI. The CDR3 loop reads CASSQGQGGQPQHF. The CDR3 nucleotides read TGTGCCAGCTCACAGGGACAGGGGGGCCAGCCCCAGCATTTT.

This chain connects TRBV29-1 to TRBJ1-2; D not certain. In germline, CDR1 is SQVTM, CDR2 ANQGSEA. CDR3 length: 15 residues. V gave up 0 bases and J gave up 2 bases, with 13 bases separating them. In DNA, the CDR3 is TGCAGCGTTGAAGAAGGAGTCACTAAGAACTATGGCTACACCTTC. Amino acids: CSVEEGVTKNYGYTF.

This chain uses TRBV7-8 with TRBJ2-1, with 11 bases that match TRBD2. In germline, CDR1 is SGHVS, CDR2 FQNEAQ. J lost 0 bases, V lost 1 base, and 8 bases had no gene match. This CDR3 comprises 19 residues. The CDR3 sequence is CASSLVRTSGLSSYNEQFF. The CDR3 DNA is TGTGCCAGCAGCTTAGTGCGGACTAGCGGGCTAAGCTCCTACAATGAGCAGTTCTTC. Filled out from reference TRBV7-8 and TRBJ2-1, the complete variable domain reads GAGVSQSPRYKVAKRGQDVALRCDPISGHVSLFWYQQALGQGPEFLTYFQNEAQLDKSGLPSDRFFAERPEGSVSTLKIQRTQQEDSAVYLCASSLVRTSGLSSYNEQFFGPGTRLTVL.

This chain joins TRBV5-1 and TRBJ2-3; no clear D. CDR3 length: 13 amino acids. The germline gives CDR1 SGHRS, CDR2 YFSETQ. V shed 2 bases and J shed 3 bases, with 7 bases lying between them. The CDR3 nucleotides are TGCGCCAGCAGCTTATTCGCGACAGATACGCAGTATTTT. Protein product: CASSLFATDTQYF.

The rearrangement joins TRBV2 to TRBJ2-5, with 9 nucleotides matching TRBD2. V lost 3 bases to trimming and J lost 2 bases; unmatched junction nucleotides: 4. The CDR3 extends over 15 amino acids. Germline CDR1 SNHLY, CDR2 FYNNEI. CDR3: CASSDAGGVQETQYF. The CDR3 DNA reads TGTGCCAGCAGTGATGCGGGGGGGGTACAAGAGACCCAGTACTTC.

This clone was seen only once. V and J are TRBV5-1 and TRBJ2-1; no reliable D call. The CDR3 covers 13 residues. In germline, CDR1 is SGHRS, CDR2 YFSETQ. Trimming removed 4 bases at V and 5 bases at J, with 10 bases between. The CDR3 DNA sequence: TGCGCCAGCAGCCGTCCGCCTAACAATGAGCAGTTCTTC. Protein: CASSRPPNNEQFF. Supplemented by reference TRBV5-1 and TRBJ2-1, the full variable domain reads KAGVTQTPRYLIKTRGQQVTLSCSPISGHRSVSWYQQTPGQGLQFLFEYFSETQRNKGNFPGRFSGRQFSNSRSEMNVSTLELGDSALYLCASSRPPNNEQFFGPGTRLTVL.

V usage is TRBV10-3 and J usage is TRBJ2-1; 7 nucleotides line up with TRBD1. V trimming: 6 bases; J trimming: 6 bases; junction bases outside the gene matches: 8. Per the germline V gene, CDR1 is ENHRY and CDR2 is SYGVKD. The CDR3 runs to 14 residues. Here the CDR3 DNA reads TGTGCCATCAGGGACGACAGGGTGGGCAATGAGCAGTTCTTC. Protein: CAIRDDRVGNEQFF.

The chain has TRBV15 and TRBJ1-4, with 7 bases lining up with TRBD1. The V gene end was trimmed by 8 bases and the J gene end by 0 bases; junction bases not matched to a gene: 6. The length of the CDR3 is 15 residues. Germline V gene lookup returns CDR1 LNHNV and CDR2 YYDKDF (reference sequence). The CDR3 DNA follows: TGTGCCACCGGACAGGCCCTCACAACTAATGAAAAACTGTTTTTT. The encoded protein is CATGQALTTNEKLFF.

This clone was counted only a few times. The chain is built from TRBV6-1 and TRBJ1-5, with a possible D match to TRBD1 (5 bases). Germline loops: CDR1 MNHNS, CDR2 SASEGT. Trimming took off 1 base at V and 7 bases at J, with 11 bases between the two ends. This CDR3 is built from 14 residues. The CDR3 coding sequence is TGTGCCAGCAGTGAAGGTGCAGGGTGGCAGCCCCAGCATTTT. Its translation is CASSEGAGWQPQHF.

The chain couples TRBV6-1 to TRBJ1-5, with D possibly matching TRBD1 (5 bases). Germline loops: CDR1 MNHNS, CDR2 SASEGT. This CDR3 is built from 16 residues. Trimming took off 2 bases at V and 2 bases at J, with 13 bases between the two ends. Here the CDR3 reads CASSELGRVGNQPQHF. CDR3 nucleotides: TGTGCCAGCAGTGAACTCGGCAGGGTGGGCAATCAGCCCCAGCATTTT.

This clone was found once. The CDR3 reads CASSSLGRDRLPDGYTF. The CDR3 bases are TGTGCCAGCAGTTCGTTGGGACGGGACAGACTACCTGATGGCTACACCTTC. V usage is TRBV28 and J usage is TRBJ1-2; TRBD1 matches at 7 bases. Germline values: CDR1 MDHEN, CDR2 SYDVKM. Losses at the gene ends were 4 bases for V and 6 bases for J; bases not matched to a gene: 17. The length of the CDR3 is 17 residues.

The chain recombines TRBV6-4 with TRBJ2-7, with a weak D call TRBD1 (6 bases). Trimming pared 6 bases from V and 3 bases from J, leaving 12 bases between. The germline V gene has CDR1 MRHNA and CDR2 SNTAGT. This CDR3 is 13 amino acids long. The DNA for the CDR3 is TGTGCCAGCAGCAATCAACAGGGCTACGAGCAGTACTTC. Translation gives CASSNQQGYEQYF.